Listed below are T cell receptor beta chains from one sample, sequenced in a study of T cells after yellow fever vaccination. MiXCR was run by TCRdb on the 5' RACE reads, yielding one entry per CDR3 protein. The sample yields about 99,000 distinct CDR3 sequences, roughly 6% seen once. Material: CD8+ T cells sorted from PBMCs, obtained 10 days after the yellow fever booster vaccination. All receptors derive from a man aged 18 to 35 who received the YFV17D yellow fever vaccine. The CDR3 runs from the conserved cysteine through the conserved F or W. D genes are given only for firm matches. The size of a clone is reported for some rows only, either as once, few or many, or as a class for expanded clones.

many TRBJ2-5 TRBV7-9 - CASSPRQLYQETQYF TGTGCCAGCAGCCCGCGACAGCTGTACCAAGAGACCCAGTACTTC
many TRBJ2-1 TRBV5-5 TRBD2 CASSFSAGGNNEQFF TGTGCCAGCAGCTTTTCGGCGGGGGGTAACAATGAGCAGTTCTTC
- TRBJ2-1 TRBV19 TRBD1 CASHSTGGPYNEQFF TGTGCCAGTCATTCGACAGGGGGCCCCTACAATGAGCAGTTCTTC
few TRBJ2-1 TRBV18 - CASSLGSPDEQFF TGTGCCAGCTCACTCGGTTCGCCAGATGAGCAGTTCTTC
many TRBJ2-3 TRBV28 - CASSGTGTSTDTQYF TGTGCCAGCAGCGGGACGGGTACTAGCACAGATACGCAGTATTTT
few TRBJ2-1 TRBV6-5 TRBD2 CASSYGRGGNEQFF TGTGCCAGCAGTTATGGACGGGGGGGAAATGAGCAGTTCTTC
- TRBJ1-4 TRBV9 - CASSPPRDGKKLFF TGTGCCAGCAGCCCCCCCCGGGACGGGAAAAAACTGTTTTTT
many TRBJ1-1 TRBV7-9 - CASSLAGEAFF TGTGCCAGCAGCTTAGCCGGTGAAGCTTTCTTT
- TRBJ1-5 TRBV18 TRBD1 CASSPGTVNQPQHF TGTGCCAGCTCACCAGGGACAGTAAATCAGCCCCAGCATTTT
few TRBJ1-4 TRBV2 - CASSVSRALDEKLFF TGTGCCAGCAGTGTCTCGCGGGCTTTGGATGAAAAACTGTTTTTT
few TRBJ2-7 TRBV20-1 TRBD2 CSASSGDYSLYEQYF TGCAGTGCTAGTAGCGGGGATTACTCTCTGTACGAGCAGTACTTC
few TRBJ2-1 TRBV4-2 TRBD2 CASSPQGLAQFF TGTGCCAGCAGCCCCCAGGGACTAGCTCAGTTCTTC
- TRBJ2-1 TRBV12-3/TRBV12-4 - CASSAPERGPPYNEQFF TGTGCCAGCAGTGCCCCTGAACGGGGGCCTCCCTACAATGAGCAGTTCTTC
few TRBJ2-5 TRBV5-6 - CASSLQSQETQYF TGTGCCAGCAGCTTGCAAAGCCAAGAGACCCAGTACTTC
- TRBJ2-7 TRBV27 TRBD1 CASSPTGGSYEQYF TGTGCCAGCAGTCCAACAGGGGGCTCTTACGAGCAGTACTTC
few TRBJ2-3 TRBV29-1 TRBD1 CSVERQGITDTQYF TGCAGCGTTGAACGACAGGGGATCACAGATACGCAGTATTTT
few TRBJ2-7 TRBV7-6 - CASSSGRSTQYF TGTGCCAGCAGCTCCGGAAGGAGCACGCAGTACTTC
few TRBJ2-3 TRBV9 - CASSPLGGGADTQYF TGTGCCAGCAGCCCCCTTGGAGGGGGGGCGGATACGCAGTATTTT
many TRBJ2-2 TRBV6-2/TRBV6-3 - CASSSAMTVYTGELFF TGTGCCAGCAGTTCCGCGATGACAGTCTACACCGGGGAGCTGTTTTTT
- TRBJ1-4 TRBV6-6 - CASSAAGGNEKLFF TGTGCCAGCAGTGCAGCGGGTGGGAATGAAAAACTGTTTTTT
few TRBJ2-1 TRBV27 - CASSVNRDSTYNEQFF TGTGCCAGCAGTGTAAACAGGGATTCTACCTACAATGAGCAGTTCTTC
- TRBJ2-7 TRBV5-1 TRBD1 CASRASQGAYEQYF TGCGCCAGCAGGGCTTCACAGGGGGCCTACGAGCAGTACTTC
- TRBJ2-3 TRBV11-3 - CASSLGRGTQYF TGTGCCAGCAGCTTAGGCCGGGGAACGCAGTATTTT
- TRBJ2-3 TRBV7-9 TRBD2 CASSPLSGSTDTQYF TGTGCCAGCAGCCCCCTTAGCGGGAGCACAGATACGCAGTATTTT
- TRBJ2-3 TRBV24-1 TRBD2 CATSVLAGASDTQYF TGTGCCACCAGTGTGTTAGCGGGGGCTTCAGATACGCAGTATTTT
- TRBJ2-1 TRBV19 TRBD2 CASSILAGGDNEQFF TGTGCCAGTAGTATACTAGCGGGGGGAGACAATGAGCAGTTCTTC
- TRBJ2-1 TRBV7-2 - CASSLSPSRSYNEQFF TGTGCCAGCAGCTTGAGCCCTTCCAGGTCCTACAATGAGCAGTTCTTC
few TRBJ2-4 TRBV2 - CASSGRGGEDIQYF TGTGCCAGCAGTGGAAGGGGGGGAGAGGACATTCAGTACTTC
many TRBJ2-5 TRBV20-1 TRBD1 CSARRGSNWETQYF TGCAGTGCTCGCAGGGGGAGCAATTGGGAGACCCAGTACTTC
- TRBJ2-5 TRBV12-3/TRBV12-4 - CASSPRGSYQTQYF TGTGCCAGCAGTCCCCGGGGTAGCTACCAGACCCAGTACTTC
few TRBJ1-2 TRBV15 TRBD1 CATSEHPGQGRYGYTF TGTGCCACCAGCGAACACCCCGGACAGGGGAGGTATGGCTACACCTTC
few TRBJ1-6 TRBV7-9 - CASSLTGVSYNSPLHF TGTGCCAGCAGCTTAACAGGCGTCTCCTATAATTCACCCCTCCACTTT
- TRBJ1-1 TRBV6-6 - CASGMGVNTEAFF TGTGCCAGCGGGATGGGGGTGAACACTGAAGCTTTCTTT
- TRBJ1-6 TRBV3-1 - CASSQDEGRDSPLHF TGTGCCAGCAGCCAAGATGAAGGTCGGGATTCACCCCTCCACTTT
many TRBJ1-5 TRBV7-8 - CASTRGGSNQPQHF TGTGCCAGCACCCGAGGGGGTAGCAATCAGCCCCAGCATTTT
many TRBJ2-1 TRBV4-2 - CASSHSTTLPYNEQFF TGTGCCAGCAGCCATTCGACTACTCTCCCCTACAATGAGCAGTTCTTC
many TRBJ1-3 TRBV4-1 - CASSPYRDASGNTIYF TGCGCCAGCAGCCCCTACAGGGACGCCTCTGGAAACACCATATATTTT
many TRBJ2-5 TRBV12-3/TRBV12-4 TRBD1 CASSFGGQGAEETQYF TGTGCCAGCAGTTTTGGGGGACAGGGGGCTGAAGAGACCCAGTACTTC
- TRBJ2-5 TRBV5-4 TRBD1 CASSLSGTGEETQYF TGTGCCAGCAGCTTATCTGGGACAGGGGAAGAGACCCAGTACTTC
many TRBJ2-1 TRBV3-1 - CASSQDGSRAHYNEQFF TGTGCCAGCAGCCAAGATGGATCCCGAGCCCACTACAATGAGCAGTTCTTC
many TRBJ2-5 TRBV7-8 TRBD2 CASRARTSAGWETQYF TGTGCCAGCAGGGCGAGGACTAGCGCAGGTTGGGAGACCCAGTACTTC
many TRBJ2-7 TRBV6-6 - CASSGRLTSYEQYF TGTGCCAGCAGCGGGCGTCTTACCTCCTACGAGCAGTACTTC
many TRBJ2-3 TRBV7-9 - CASSFSGSESTDTQYF TGTGCCAGCAGCTTCAGCGGTAGCGAGAGCACAGATACGCAGTATTTT